This TCR beta chain was recovered during a study of cytomegalovirus exposure and HLA in healthy donors. V lost 5 bases to trimming and J lost 1 base, with 8 bases between them. Germline V gives CDR1 SGHDN, CDR2 FVKESK. This CDR3 spans 13 amino acids. Findings and caveats of the study: A later analysis by the authors found several of the most significant clusters apparently linked to common viral pathogens. An ancestry cluster, one associated with Asian ancestry, reportedly showed fewer N-insertions than the 666-donor mean in a later analysis.

About this clone itself: The antigen remains undetermined.

In the PCR, 60 Vbeta and 13 Jbeta primers were used. The data were produced by immunoSEQ multiplex PCR, yet TCRdb's version contains in-frame clones alone and is incomplete. The data hold some 120,000 clones, with roughly 69% observed a single time. V usage is TRBV14 and J usage is TRBJ1-1, with D possibly TRBD1 on 5 matching bases. This receptor was taken from a human donor in good health. Sample: PBMCs. The CDR3 region has the DNA TGTGCCAGCAGCGTGGGGGGGAACACTGAAGCTTTCTTT. It is translated as CASSVGGNTEAFF.